This TCR beta chain originates from a study of blood T cell repertoires in COVID-19. Study background: Nucleic acid was either cDNA or gDNA, and it came from T cells, B-cell-depleted T cells, or PBMCs.

Data came from immunoSEQ multiplex PCR; TCRdb stores just in-frame clones and leaves some out. The repertoire holds some 76,000 clones, with approximately 87% as singletons. Trimming removed 7 bases from V and 8 bases from J; junction bases left unmatched: 9. From germline, CDR1 is MNHEY and CDR2 SVGAGI. The CDR3 runs 13 residues. This chain links TRBV6-5 with TRBJ1-2; 8 nucleotides match TRBD1. The sequencing sample was made of peripheral blood. The sequence came from a man older than 75 in a cohort sampled during active COVID-19. CDR3 amino acids: CASTIDRGLGYTF. CDR3 DNA: TGTGCCAGCACTATAGACAGGGGCCTAGGCTACACCTTC.